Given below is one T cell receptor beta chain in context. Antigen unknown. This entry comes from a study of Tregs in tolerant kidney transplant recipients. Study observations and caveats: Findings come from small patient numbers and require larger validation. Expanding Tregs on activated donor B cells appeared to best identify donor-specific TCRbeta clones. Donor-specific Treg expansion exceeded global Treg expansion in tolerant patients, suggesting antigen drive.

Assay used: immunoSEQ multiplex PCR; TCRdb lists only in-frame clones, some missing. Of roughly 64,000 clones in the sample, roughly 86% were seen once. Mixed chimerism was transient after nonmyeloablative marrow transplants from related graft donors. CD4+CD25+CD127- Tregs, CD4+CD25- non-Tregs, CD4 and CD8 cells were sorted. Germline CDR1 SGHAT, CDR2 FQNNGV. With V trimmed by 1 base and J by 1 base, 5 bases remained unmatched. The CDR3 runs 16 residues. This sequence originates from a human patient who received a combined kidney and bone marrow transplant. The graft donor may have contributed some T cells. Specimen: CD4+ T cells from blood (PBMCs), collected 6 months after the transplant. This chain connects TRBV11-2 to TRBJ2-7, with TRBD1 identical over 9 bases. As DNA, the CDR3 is TGTGCCAGCAGCTTAGTAGGGGGGACAGGGTCCTACGAGCAGTACTTC. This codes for CASSLVGGTGSYEQYF.